This T cell receptor (beta chain) was found in a study of blood T cell repertoires in COVID-19. Across the whole study: Samples of COVID-19 (acute and convalescent) were obtained from the United States, Italy and Spain.

Authors' methods: Scientists estimated how many nucleated cells there were by amplifying reference gene primers. The data were produced by immunoSEQ multiplex PCR, yet TCRdb's version contains in-frame clones alone and is incomplete. That table supplies the V and J calls and clone size; D and trimming were determined from the DNA. The repertoire consists of about 35,000 clones, with 60% to 80% occurring once and the leading ten covering 15% to 20%. From germline, CDR1 is ENHRY and CDR2 SYGVKD. CDR3 size: 17 residues. The V gene end was trimmed by 2 bases and the J gene end by 3 bases; junction bases not matched to a gene: 9.

Source material: peripheral blood. This chain connects TRBV10-3 to TRBJ2-3, with 9 bases lining up with TRBD2. This TCR derives from a human donor in a cohort sampled during active COVID-19. The CDR3 loop reads CAISEVIAGERTDTQYF. In DNA, the CDR3 is TGTGCCATCAGTGAGGTAATAGCGGGAGAGCGGACAGATACGCAGTATTTT.